The 5 T cell receptor beta chains in this list originate from one sample, sequenced in a study of blood T cell repertoires in COVID-19 (TCRdb year 2020). To prepare the library, the immunoSEQ multiplex PCR assay was applied. Drawn from immuneACCESS, this table holds only the in-frame rearrangements with V and J called that TCRdb kept. Clones are partly lost; checked studies trace under half to an unresolved V gene and leave the rest unexplained. The sample table shows 200,000 to 250,000 clones, and 80% to 90% are seen once. The ten largest clones capture 0.98% of the sample. Specimen: peripheral blood. The source of these receptors is a man aged 35 to 55 with acute or convalescent COVID-19.

The V call is TRBV4-2, the J call TRBJ2-1; 12 nucleotides align to TRBD2. Germline loops: CDR1 LGHNA, CDR2 YNFKEQ. The length of the CDR3 is 18 residues. J lost 8 bases, V lost 0 bases, and 11 bases had no gene match. The CDR3 sequence: CASSQDLSASGGAYEQFF. In DNA, the CDR3 is TGTGCCAGCAGCCAAGATCTAAGCGCTAGCGGGGGGGCCTATGAGCAGTTCTTC.

The chain carries TRBV19 and TRBJ1-2; 11 nucleotides align to TRBD1. This CDR3 contains 14 residues. Unmatched junction bases numbered 7, after V lost 7 bases and J lost 6 bases. CDR1 is LNHDA, CDR2 SQIVND, per germline (reference sequence). This CDR3 is CASTLDRGHNGYTF. In DNA form, the CDR3 reads TGTGCCAGTACCCTGGACAGGGGGCATAATGGCTACACCTTC.

DNA for the CDR3: TGTGCCAGCAGCACACAAGCGATCGGTGGAAACACCATATATTTT. It translates to CASSTQAIGGNTIYF. The chain couples TRBV9 to TRBJ1-3; unclear D gene. V was trimmed by 4 bases and J by 3 bases, leaving 14 bases between them. Germline CDR1 is SGDLS and CDR2 is YYNGEE. The CDR3 runs to 15 residues.

The chain employs TRBV27 and TRBJ1-5; weak D call: TRBD1 (6 bases). Germline V CDR1 and CDR2: MNHEY, SMNVEV (reference sequence). The CDR3 contains 16 residues. V was cut by 0 bases and J by 1 base, with 10 bases left in between. As DNA, the CDR3 is TGTGCCAGCAGTTTATCGGCCCAGGGGAGCAATCAGCCCCAGCATTTT. Protein: CASSLSAQGSNQPQHF.

This clone was seen a few times. V usage is TRBV10-3 and J usage is TRBJ1-1; D is possibly TRBD1 (5 bases). Germline CDR1 reads ENHRY; CDR2 reads SYGVKD. V was cut by 10 bases and J by 5 bases, with 17 bases left in between. The CDR3 consists of 13 residues. DNA for the CDR3: TGTGCCACTTTTAGCCCGGACAAGACTGAAGCTTTCTTT. Translating gives CATFSPDKTEAFF.